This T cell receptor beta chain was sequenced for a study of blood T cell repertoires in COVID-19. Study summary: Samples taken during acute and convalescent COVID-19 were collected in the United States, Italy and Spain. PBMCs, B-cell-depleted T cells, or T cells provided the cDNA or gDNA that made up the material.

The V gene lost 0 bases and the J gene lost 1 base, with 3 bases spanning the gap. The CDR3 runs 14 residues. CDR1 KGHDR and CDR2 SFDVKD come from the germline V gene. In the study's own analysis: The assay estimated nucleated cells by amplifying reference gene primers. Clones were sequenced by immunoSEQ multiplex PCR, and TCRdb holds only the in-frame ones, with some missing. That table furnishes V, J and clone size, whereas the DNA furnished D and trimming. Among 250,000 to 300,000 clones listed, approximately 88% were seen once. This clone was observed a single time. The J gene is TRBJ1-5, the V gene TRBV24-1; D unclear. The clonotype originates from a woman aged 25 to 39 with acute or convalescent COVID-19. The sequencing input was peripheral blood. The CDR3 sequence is CATSDLESNQPQHF. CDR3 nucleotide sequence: TGTGCCACCAGTGATTTGGAGAGCAATCAGCCCCAGCATTTT.